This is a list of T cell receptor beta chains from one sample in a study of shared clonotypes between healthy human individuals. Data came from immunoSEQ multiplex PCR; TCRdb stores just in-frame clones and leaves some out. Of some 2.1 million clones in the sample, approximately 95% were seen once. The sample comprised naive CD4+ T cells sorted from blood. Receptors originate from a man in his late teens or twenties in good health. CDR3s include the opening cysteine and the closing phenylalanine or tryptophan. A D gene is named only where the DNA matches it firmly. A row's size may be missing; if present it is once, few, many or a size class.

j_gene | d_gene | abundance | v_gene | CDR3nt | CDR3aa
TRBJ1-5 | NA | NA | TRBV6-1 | TGTGCCAGCAGCCCTGGAAATAGCAATCAGCCCCAGCATTTT | CASSPGNSNQPQHF
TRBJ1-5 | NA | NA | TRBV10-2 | TGCGCCAGCGCACAGGGAGATCAGCCCCAGCATTTT | CASAQGDQPQHF
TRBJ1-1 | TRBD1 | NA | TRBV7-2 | TGTGCCAGCAGCTTCGGGACAGCGAACACTGAAGCTTTCTTT | CASSFGTANTEAFF
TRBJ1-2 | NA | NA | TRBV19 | TGTGCCAGTAGTATCGAGGGGTTTTATGGCTACACCTTC | CASSIEGFYGYTF
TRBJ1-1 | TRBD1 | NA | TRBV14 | TGTGCCAGCAGCCCCGGACAGGCGACCACTGAAGCTTTCTTT | CASSPGQATTEAFF
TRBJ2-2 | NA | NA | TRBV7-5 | TGTGCCAGCAGCCCCACCGGGGAGCTGTTTTTT | CASSPTGELFF
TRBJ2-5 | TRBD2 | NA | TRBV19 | TGTGCCAGTAGTACGACTAGCGGGAGGCCATGGGAGACCCAGTACTTC | CASSTTSGRPWETQYF
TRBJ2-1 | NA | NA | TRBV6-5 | TGTGCCAGCAGGAGGGGTACGTCCGATGAGCAGTTCTTC | CASRRGTSDEQFF
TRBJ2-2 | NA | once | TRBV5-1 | TGCGCCAGCAGACTGACGCGGCGGAACACCGGGGAGCTGTTTTTT | CASRLTRRNTGELFF
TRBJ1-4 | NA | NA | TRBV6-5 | TGTGCCAGCAGTTATTCCGGTCTAACAGATAATGAAAAACTGTTTTTT | CASSYSGLTDNEKLFF
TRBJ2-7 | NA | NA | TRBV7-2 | TGTGCCAGCAGCCGCCTTAGCTCCTACGAGCAGTACTTC | CASSRLSSYEQYF
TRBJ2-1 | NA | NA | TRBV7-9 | TGTGCCAGCAGCTACCGAGCGAGCCGCAATGAGCAGTTCTTC | CASSYRASRNEQFF
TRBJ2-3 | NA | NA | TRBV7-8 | TGTGCCAGCAGCTTAGCGAGGAGCACAGATACGCAGTATTTT | CASSLARSTDTQYF
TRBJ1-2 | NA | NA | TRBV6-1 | TGTGCCAGCGTGGACATCGGGCCGTTTCTAAATGGCTACACCTTC | CASVDIGPFLNGYTF
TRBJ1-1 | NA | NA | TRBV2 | TGTGCCAGCAGTTCGAGTCGACAGATGAACACTGAAGCTTTCTTT | CASSSSRQMNTEAFF
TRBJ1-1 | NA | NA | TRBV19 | TGTGCCAGTATCCCCCAGCCAGGGCGCACTGAAGCTTTCTTT | CASIPQPGRTEAFF
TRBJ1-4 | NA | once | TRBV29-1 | TGCAGCGTTGAAGCCGACAGTAATGAAAAACTGTTTTTT | CSVEADSNEKLFF
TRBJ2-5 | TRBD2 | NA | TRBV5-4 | TGTGCCAGTTCTATAGCGGGGCAAGAGACCCAGTACTTC | CASSIAGQETQYF
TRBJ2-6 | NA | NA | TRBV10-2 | TGCGCCAGCAGTTGGGGCCAGAGCTCTGGGGCCAACGTCCTGACTTTC | CASSWGQSSGANVLTF
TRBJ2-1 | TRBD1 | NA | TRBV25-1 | TGTGCCAGCAGTTTGGCCGGGACAGCTACAAATGAGCAGTTCTTC | CASSLAGTATNEQFF
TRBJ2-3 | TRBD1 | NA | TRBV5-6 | TGTGCCAGCAGCTTCCGGGACAGGGGGCGGGATACGCAGTATTTT | CASSFRDRGRDTQYF
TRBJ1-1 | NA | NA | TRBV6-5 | TGTGCCAGCAGTTACGGAGGGGGCACTGAAGCTTTCTTT | CASSYGGGTEAFF
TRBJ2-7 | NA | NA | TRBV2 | TGTGCCAGCACCCGTTCCTACGAGCAGTACTTC | CASTRSYEQYF
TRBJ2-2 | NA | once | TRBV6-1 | TGTGCCAGCTGGGCTGGCTACACCGGGGAGCTGTTTTTT | CASWAGYTGELFF
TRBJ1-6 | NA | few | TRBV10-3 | TGTGCCATCAGTGAGTCAGGTTATAATTCACCCCTCCACTTT | CAISESGYNSPLHF
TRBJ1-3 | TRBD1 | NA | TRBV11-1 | TGTGCCAGCAGCTTTACAACAGGGGACTCTGGAAACACCATATATTTT | CASSFTTGDSGNTIYF
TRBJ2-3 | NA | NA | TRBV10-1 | TGCGCCAGCAGTGAGTCAAGTTATAGCACAGATACGCAGTATTTT | CASSESSYSTDTQYF
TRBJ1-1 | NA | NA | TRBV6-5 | TGTGCCAGCAGCAGACAGATGAACACTGAAGCTTTCTTT | CASSRQMNTEAFF
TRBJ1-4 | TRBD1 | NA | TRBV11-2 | TGTGCCAGCAGCATAGAAGGAACGTACAGGGGTACTAATGAAAAACTGTTTTTT | CASSIEGTYRGTNEKLFF
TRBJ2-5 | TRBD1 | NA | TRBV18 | TGTGCCAGCTCACCAGGGACAGGTGGAGAGACCCAGTACTTC | CASSPGTGGETQYF
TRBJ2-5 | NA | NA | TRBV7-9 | TGTGCCAGCACCCGAGATATGGGAAAAGAGACCCAGTACTTC | CASTRDMGKETQYF
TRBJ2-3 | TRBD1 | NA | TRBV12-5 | TGTGCTAGTGGCCCAGACAGGGGCGCGCAGTATTTT | CASGPDRGAQYF
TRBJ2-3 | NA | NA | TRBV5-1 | TGCGCCAGCAGCTTGGAGAAAGGGATGGATACGCAGTATTTT | CASSLEKGMDTQYF